Below, 22 T cell receptor beta chains from the same sample are listed, as sequenced in a study of blood T cell repertoires in COVID-19. The repertoire was sequenced with immunoSEQ multiplex PCR; TCRdb's copy has only in-frame clones and lacks some. The sample records 90,000 or so clones, around 87% being singletons. Sequencing was done on a sample of peripheral blood. The source of these receptors is a human donor in a cohort sampled during active COVID-19.

The J gene is TRBJ2-7, the V gene TRBV5-1; 10 nucleotides match TRBD1. V trimming: 4 bases; J trimming: 6 bases; junction bases outside the gene matches: 7. Germline lookup yields CDR1 SGHRS and CDR2 YFSETQ. The CDR3 runs 14 residues. The CDR3 DNA follows: TGCGCCAGCAGCCCCGGGACAGGGGTGGGCGAGCAGTACTTC. Amino acids: CASSPGTGVGEQYF.

The genes are TRBV6-6 and TRBJ2-2; 7 bases align to TRBD2. The CDR3 runs to 16 residues. Trimming cost V 6 bases and J 0 bases; bases outside gene matches: 7. Germline values: CDR1 MNHNY, CDR2 SVGAGI (reference sequence). The DNA for the CDR3 is TGTGCCAGCAGAAGAAGCGGGACCGCGAACACCGGGGAGCTGTTTTTT. It specifies CASRRSGTANTGELFF.

The rearrangement joins TRBV24-1 to TRBJ1-5; possible D gene TRBD1, 6 bases. Between the trimmed V and J ends, which lost 5 bases and 2 bases, there was a span of 12 bases. The germline V gene encodes CDR1 KGHDR and CDR2 SFDVKD. This CDR3 region has 15 residues. In nucleotides, the CDR3 is TGTGCCACCAGTGGGGGGCACCCCGGCAATCAGCCCCAGCATTTT. Protein product: CATSGGHPGNQPQHF.

The chain combines TRBV4-1 with TRBJ2-2; 11 bases agree with TRBD2. With V trimmed by 5 bases and J by 5 bases, 13 bases remained unmatched. The CDR3 is made up of 18 amino acids. CDR1 MGHRA and CDR2 YSYEKL come from the germline V gene. Here the CDR3 reads CASSVRASGRPVTGELFF. Written as DNA, the CDR3 is TGCGCCAGCAGCGTGCGAGCTAGCGGGAGGCCTGTTACCGGGGAGCTGTTTTTT.

The chain links TRBV19 to TRBJ2-1; tentatively, D is TRBD2 (5 bases). V lost 6 bases to trimming and J lost 2 bases, with 17 bases between them. CDR1 and CDR2 from the germline V gene are LNHDA and SQIVND (reference sequence). This CDR3 comprises 16 residues. CDR3 in DNA: TGTGCCAGTAGCCTGTTTGGAGGAGCAACCTACAATGAGCAGTTCTTC. This translates into CASSLFGGATYNEQFF.

This clone was seen only once. V is TRBV3-1 (or the pseudogene TRBV3-2) and J is TRBJ2-1; no clear D gene. The CDR3 consists of 13 residues. Trimming left V 2 bases short and J 9 bases short, with 11 bases between. Germline-derived CDR1 and CDR2 are LGHDT and YNNKEL (reference sequence). Here the CDR3 DNA reads TGTGCCAGCAGCCAAAACCCCCACGGTGAGCAGTTCTTC. Protein product: CASSQNPHGEQFF.

The CDR3 nucleotides are TGTGCCAGCAGTATGCGGGCCCTAAGATCTAATTCACCCCTCCACTTT. This codes for CASSMRALRSNSPLHF. V gene TRBV27 combines with J gene TRBJ1-6; D is unclear. The germline V gene has CDR1 MNHEY and CDR2 SMNVEV (reference sequence). This CDR3 is built from 16 residues. Trimming took 5 bases from V and 6 from J, leaving 17 bases between them.

The gene calls are TRBV19 and TRBJ1-2; 11 bases match TRBD1. The J segment lost 8 bases and the V segment lost 5 bases, leaving 7 bases of the junction unmatched. The germline gives CDR1 LNHDA, CDR2 SQIVND (reference sequence). CDR3 size: 14 residues. CDR3 sequence: CASSPDRGPKGYTF. The CDR3 DNA follows: TGTGCCAGTAGTCCGGACAGGGGGCCAAAAGGCTACACCTTC.

This chain uses TRBV10-3 with TRBJ1-1; D might be TRBD1 (5 bases). The CDR3 is made up of 14 amino acids. Trimming stripped 0 bases from V and 11 bases from J, with 16 bases between. Germline V CDR1 and CDR2: ENHRY, SYGVKD. CDR3 DNA: TGTGCCATCAGTGAGTCAGGAGGGTCGGGGGTCGCTTTCTTT. The encoded protein is CAISESGGSGVAFF.

This clone was seen once. The chain is built from TRBV5-1 and TRBJ2-7; perhaps TRBD1 as D (6 bases). The CDR3 length is 14 residues. Germline CDR1 is SGHRS and CDR2 is YFSETQ. Trimming took 0 bases from V and 3 from J, leaving 10 bases between them. The CDR3 loop is CASSLVGGNYEQYF. CDR3 nucleotide sequence: TGCGCCAGCAGCTTGGTAGGGGGAAACTACGAGCAGTACTTC.

This clone was recorded only once. The rearrangement joins TRBV6-4 to TRBJ2-2, with 8 bases aligning to TRBD2. V lost 8 bases, J lost 4 bases, and 12 bases stayed unmatched. Germline V gene data show CDR1 as MRHNA and CDR2 as SNTAGT. This CDR3 is 16 amino acids long. The CDR3 coding sequence is TGTGCCAGCCGAGTCGGCAGCGGGAGTCTCACCGGGGAGCTGTTTTTT. Translation: CASRVGSGSLTGELFF.

This sequence joins TRBV28 and TRBJ1-3; D might be TRBD1 (6 bases). CDR1 and CDR2 (germline): MDHEN, SYDVKM. The CDR3 is 12 residues long. V was shortened by 9 bases and J by 7 bases, with 13 bases between the two germline ends. For the CDR3, the DNA is TGTGCCAGTTTGGGAAGGGGGAACACCATATATTTT. Translating it yields CASLGRGNTIYF. The full variable domain, completed using reference TRBV28 and TRBJ1-3, is DVKVTQSSRYLVKRTGEKVFLECVQDMDHENMFWYRQDPGLGLRLIYFSYDVKMKEKGDIPEGYSVSREKKERFSLILESASTNQTSMYLCASLGRGNTIYFGEGSWLTVV.

The chain has TRBV3-1 (or the pseudogene TRBV3-2) and TRBJ1-2, with 12 bases fitting TRBD1. Germline lookup yields CDR1 LGHDT and CDR2 YNNKEL (reference sequence). This CDR3 is 15 amino acids long. Unmatched junction bases numbered 9, after V lost 5 bases and J lost 8 bases. The CDR3 nucleotides are TGTGCCAGCAGCTACCCGGGACAGGGGGCATTCGGCTACACCTTC. Translating it yields CASSYPGQGAFGYTF.

The chain uses TRBV7-3 and TRBJ2-6; possible D gene TRBD1, 5 bases. This CDR3 has 15 amino acids. Germline V gene data show CDR1 as SGHTA and CDR2 as FQGTGA. V lost 1 base to trimming and J lost 2 bases, with 6 bases between them. CDR3 sequence (DNA): TGTGCCAGCAGCTTAAGACAGCCTGGGGCCAACGTCCTGACTTTC. Its protein product is CASSLRQPGANVLTF.

Worth noting for this clone: The same CDR3 is also encoded by other DNA sequences in this sample. This chain joins TRBV9 and TRBJ2-5, with TRBD2 matching 11 bases. CDR1 and CDR2 (germline): SGDLS, YYNGEE. V dropped 5 bases and J dropped 2; count of bases not matched to a gene: 14. There are 18 residues in the CDR3. This CDR3 reads CASSANPRTSGLQETQYF. CDR3 in DNA: TGTGCCAGCAGTGCGAACCCTCGGACTAGCGGGCTTCAAGAGACCCAGTACTTC. Full variable domain (outside the CDR3, taken from reference TRBV9 and TRBJ2-5): DSGVTQTPKHLITATGQRVTLRCSPRSGDLSVYWYQQSLDQGLQFLIQYYNGEERAKGNILERFSAQQFPDLHSELNLSSLELGDSALYFCASSANPRTSGLQETQYFGPGTRLLVL.

This chain joins TRBV9 and TRBJ1-2, with a tentative D call TRBD1 (5 bases). The V gene's germline CDR1 is SGDLS and CDR2 YYNGEE. The CDR3 contains 15 residues. V lost 5 bases, J lost 2 bases, and 16 bases lay in between. CDR3 in DNA: TGTGCCAGCAGTCCTAATTTGGACATGAACTATGGCTACACCTTC. Encoded protein: CASSPNLDMNYGYTF.

The rearrangement uses TRBV5-5 and TRBJ1-5, with D tentatively TRBD1 (6 bases). V was clipped by 6 bases and J by 4 bases, with 17 bases between them. The CDR3 spans 15 residues. Germline V gene sequence: CDR1 SGHKS, CDR2 YYEKEE (reference sequence). Here the CDR3 DNA reads TGTGCCAGCACTCGGGCAGGGGAGGGAAATCAGCCCCAGCATTTT. This codes for CASTRAGEGNQPQHF. The full variable domain, its missing parts supplied by reference TRBV5-5 and TRBJ1-5, is DAGVTQSPTHLIKTRGQQVTLRCSPISGHKSVSWYQQVLGQGPQFIFQYYEKEERGRGNFPDRFSARQFPNYSSELNVNALLLGDSALYLCASTRAGEGNQPQHFGDGTRLSIL.

The rearrangement uses TRBV19 and TRBJ1-5; D is unclear. Germline V gene data show CDR1 as LNHDA and CDR2 as SQIVND (reference sequence). This CDR3 has 14 residues. The V gene lost 3 bases and the J gene lost 5 bases, with 11 bases spanning the gap. CDR3 sequence reads: CASSMGGWDQPQHF. The CDR3, as DNA: TGTGCCAGTAGTATGGGCGGGTGGGATCAGCCCCAGCATTTT. Complete variable domain (other parts from reference TRBV19 and TRBJ1-5): DGGITQSPKYLFRKEGQNVTLSCEQNLNHDAMYWYRQDPGQGLRLIYYSQIVNDFQKGDIAEGYSVSREKKESFPLTVTSAQKNPTAFYLCASSMGGWDQPQHFGDGTRLSIL.

This chain connects TRBV27 to TRBJ2-2; 12 nucleotides match TRBD1. Germline CDR1 and CDR2: MNHEY and SMNVEV (reference sequence). J lost 6 bases, V lost 5 bases, and 16 bases had no gene match. The CDR3 is 19 amino acids. CDR3 amino acids: CASSPGTGGLKGVPGELFF. In DNA form, the CDR3 reads TGTGCCAGCAGTCCCGGGACAGGGGGCCTTAAAGGTGTTCCCGGGGAGCTGTTTTTT.

The rearrangement links TRBV18 to TRBJ1-6; tentatively, D is TRBD1 (6 bases). Trimming shortened V by 3 bases and J by 8 bases, and 11 bases separated the two germline ends. The germline V gene encodes CDR1 KGHSH and CDR2 LQKENI. The CDR3 extends over 14 amino acids. This CDR3 reads CASSPQGFDSPLHF. The CDR3 bases are TGTGCCAGCTCACCTCAGGGGTTTGATTCACCCCTCCACTTT.

This rearrangement joins TRBV4-1 to TRBJ1-1; possible D gene TRBD1, 6 bases. In germline, CDR1 is MGHRA, CDR2 YSYEKL. V was clipped by 10 bases and J by 7 bases, with 22 bases between them. The CDR3 has 14 residues. CDR3 loop: CATKPPGGMNEAFF. The DNA for the CDR3 is TGCGCCACTAAGCCCCCGGGGGGCATGAATGAAGCTTTCTTT.

The chain joins TRBV7-2 to TRBJ1-2; D is undetermined. This CDR3 has 15 residues. Trimming took 5 bases from V and 4 from J, leaving 17 bases between them. Germline V lookup: CDR1 SGHTA, CDR2 FQGNSA. CDR3 coding DNA: TGTGCCAGCAGCCCCCCAAGAGGGTACGGCTATGGCTACACCTTC. This codes for CASSPPRGYGYGYTF.